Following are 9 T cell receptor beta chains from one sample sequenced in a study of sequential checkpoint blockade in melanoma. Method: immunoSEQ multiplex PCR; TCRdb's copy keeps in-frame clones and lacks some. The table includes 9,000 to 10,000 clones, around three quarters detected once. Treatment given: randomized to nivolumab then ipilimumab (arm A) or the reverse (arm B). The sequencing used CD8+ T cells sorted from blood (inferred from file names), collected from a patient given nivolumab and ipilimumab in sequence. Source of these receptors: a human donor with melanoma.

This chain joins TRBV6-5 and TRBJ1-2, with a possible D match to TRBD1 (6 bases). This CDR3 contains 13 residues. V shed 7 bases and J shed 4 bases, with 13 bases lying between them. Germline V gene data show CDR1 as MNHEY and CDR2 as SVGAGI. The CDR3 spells CASKAGEIYGYTF. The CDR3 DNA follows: TGTGCCAGCAAGGCAGGGGAAATCTATGGCTACACCTTC.

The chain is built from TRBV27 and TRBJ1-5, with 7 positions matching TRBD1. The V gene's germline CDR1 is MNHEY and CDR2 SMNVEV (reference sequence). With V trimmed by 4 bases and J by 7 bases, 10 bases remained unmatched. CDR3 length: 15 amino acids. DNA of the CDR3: TGTGCCAGCAGTTACGCAGGGGGAGCATCACAGCCCCAGCATTTT. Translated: CASSYAGGASQPQHF.

For the CDR3, the DNA is TGTGCCAGCAGCGTAGAGAGGGGGACATCGAACACTGAAGCTTTCTTT. Amino acid sequence: CASSVERGTSNTEAFF. This sequence joins TRBV9 and TRBJ1-1, with a weak D call TRBD1 (6 bases). The V end lost 0 bases, the J end lost 1 base, and 13 bases lay between the germline ends. Germline V gene lookup returns CDR1 SGDLS and CDR2 YYNGEE. This CDR3 spans 16 amino acids.

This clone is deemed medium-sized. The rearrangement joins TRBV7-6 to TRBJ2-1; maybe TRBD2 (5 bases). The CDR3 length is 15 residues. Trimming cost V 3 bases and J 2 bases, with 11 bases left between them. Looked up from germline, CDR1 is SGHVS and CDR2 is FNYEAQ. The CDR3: CASSLDSVPYNEQFF. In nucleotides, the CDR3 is TGTGCCAGCAGCTTGGATAGCGTTCCCTACAATGAGCAGTTCTTC. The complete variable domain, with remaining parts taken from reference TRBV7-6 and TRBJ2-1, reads GAGVSQSPRYKVTKRGQDVALRCDPISGHVSLYWYRQALGQGPEFLTYFNYEAQQDKSGLPNDRFSAERPEGSISTLTIQRTEQRDSAMYRCASSLDSVPYNEQFFGPGTRLTVL.

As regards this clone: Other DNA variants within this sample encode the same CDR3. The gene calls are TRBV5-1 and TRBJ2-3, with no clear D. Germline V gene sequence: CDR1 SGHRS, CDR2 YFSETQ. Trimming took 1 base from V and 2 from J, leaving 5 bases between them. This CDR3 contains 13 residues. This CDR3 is CASSLYSTDTQYF. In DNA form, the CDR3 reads TGCGCCAGCAGCTTGTATTCCACAGATACGCAGTATTTT. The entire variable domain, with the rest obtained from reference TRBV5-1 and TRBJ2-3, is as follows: KAGVTQTPRYLIKTRGQQVTLSCSPISGHRSVSWYQQTPGQGLQFLFEYFSETQRNKGNFPGRFSGRQFSNSRSEMNVSTLELGDSALYLCASSLYSTDTQYFGPGTRLTVL.

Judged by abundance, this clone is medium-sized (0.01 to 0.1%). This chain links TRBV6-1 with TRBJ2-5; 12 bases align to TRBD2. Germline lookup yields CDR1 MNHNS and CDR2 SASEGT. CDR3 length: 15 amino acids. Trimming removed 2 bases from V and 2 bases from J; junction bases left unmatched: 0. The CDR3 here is CASSELAGGQETQYF. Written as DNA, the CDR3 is TGTGCCAGCAGTGAACTAGCGGGGGGGCAAGAGACCCAGTACTTC.

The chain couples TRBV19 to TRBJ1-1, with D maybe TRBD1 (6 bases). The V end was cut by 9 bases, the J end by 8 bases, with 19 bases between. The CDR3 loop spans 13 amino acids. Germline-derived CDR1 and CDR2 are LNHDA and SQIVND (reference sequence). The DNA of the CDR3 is TGTGCCAGCCACTCCTGGGGGCCCGACGAAGCTTTCTTT. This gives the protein CASHSWGPDEAFF.

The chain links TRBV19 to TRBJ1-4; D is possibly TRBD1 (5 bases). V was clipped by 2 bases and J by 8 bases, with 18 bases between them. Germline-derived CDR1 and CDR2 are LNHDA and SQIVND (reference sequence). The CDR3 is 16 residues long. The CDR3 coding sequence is TGTGCCAGTAGTATACCCTCGGCGGGGGTTCAGGAAAAACTGTTTTTT. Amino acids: CASSIPSAGVQEKLFF.

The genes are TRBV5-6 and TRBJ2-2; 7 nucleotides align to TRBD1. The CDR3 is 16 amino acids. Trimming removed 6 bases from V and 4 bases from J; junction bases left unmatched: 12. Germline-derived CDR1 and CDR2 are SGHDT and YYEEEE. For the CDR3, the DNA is TGTGCCAGCATGATACCCGGGACAGAATTCACCGGGGAGCTGTTTTTT. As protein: CASMIPGTEFTGELFF.